This TCR beta chain appears in the sequencing data of a study of CD8 T cells in Susac syndrome. Reverse transcription used roughly 0.45 to 1 ug RNA and random hexamers. TCRdb reprocessed the immunoSEQ multiplex PCR reads with MiXCR, giving one entry per CDR3 protein. The data contain approximately 170,000 distinct CDR3 sequences, around 94% of them singletons. CDR1 SQVTM and CDR2 ANQGSEA come from the germline V gene. V lost 4 bases, J lost 1 base, and 9 bases lay in between. The CDR3 totals 13 residues. The clonotype originates from a human donor with multiple sclerosis. The sample comprised CD4+ T cells from PBMCs. The rearrangement links TRBV29-1 to TRBJ2-3; perhaps D is TRBD1 or TRBD2 (5 bases each). CDR3 region: CSVAGAGTDTQYF. CDR3 coding DNA: TGCAGCGTTGCCGGGGCGGGCACAGATACGCAGTATTTT.